This T cell receptor (beta chain) was captured in a study of blood T cells in healthy people across ages. Study conclusions and caveats: Roughly linear age-related decline in beta diversity appeared, significant by age approximately 40.

Turning to this clonotype: Antigen specificity is unknown.

A second roughly 7 to 12 cycle PCR used barcoded and J-beta primers. One entry per CDR3 protein results from TCRdb running MiXCR on the 5' RACE reads. The table records 1.5 million to 2 million distinct CDR3 sequences, around half of them present only once. Germline-derived CDR1 and CDR2 are LGHNA and YNFKEQ. The V gene lost 1 base and the J gene lost 7 bases, with 4 bases spanning the gap. The CDR3 spans 12 residues. The TCR sequence derives from a woman aged 40 to 55 in good health. The specimen sequenced was blood. This chain connects TRBV4-2 to TRBJ2-2; unclear D gene. CDR3 sequence (DNA): TGTGCCAGCAGCCAAGTTGGCGGGGAGCTGTTTTTT. Translated, it gives CASSQVGGELFF.